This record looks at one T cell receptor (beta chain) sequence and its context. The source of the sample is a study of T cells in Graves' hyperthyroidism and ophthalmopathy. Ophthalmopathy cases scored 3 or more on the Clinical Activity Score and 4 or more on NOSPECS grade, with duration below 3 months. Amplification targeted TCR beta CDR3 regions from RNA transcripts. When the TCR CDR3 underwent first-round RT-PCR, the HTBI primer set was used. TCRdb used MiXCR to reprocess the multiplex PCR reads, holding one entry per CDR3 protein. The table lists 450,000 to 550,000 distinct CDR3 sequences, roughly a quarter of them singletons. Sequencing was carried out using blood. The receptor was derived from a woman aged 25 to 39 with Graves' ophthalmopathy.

CDR3 nucleotides: TGTGCCAGCAGTGAAGGGGGCAGGTTTTACGCTGAAGCTTTCTTT. Amino acids: CASSEGGRFYAEAFF. The gene calls are TRBV2 and TRBJ1-1; D is possibly TRBD1 (5 bases). Trimming left V 1 base short and J 6 bases short, with 15 bases between. CDR1 is SNHLY and CDR2 is FYNNEI in the germline V gene. The CDR3 is 15 amino acids.